The clone carrying this T cell receptor (beta chain) was seen many times. The target antigen is unknown. The sample is drawn from a study of T cells after yellow fever vaccination. Study observations and caveats: Relatively few clonotypes were ones that appeared in both CD4 and CD8 compartments. In post-booster samples, most primary-vaccination clones reappeared (96% CD4, 88% CD8). In FACS-sorted repertoires, abundant clonotypes from the bulk population could appear as contaminants.

V dropped 7 bases and J dropped 4; count of bases not matched to a gene: 8. This CDR3 spans 13 amino acids. Germline V gene data show CDR1 as SQVTM and CDR2 as ANQGSEA. UMIs were added to TCR cDNA along with a universal primer site when it was made by 5'RACE template switching. TCRdb re-analysed the 5' RACE reads in MiXCR, keeping a single row per CDR3 protein. The sample contains about 130,000 distinct CDR3 sequences, approximately 6.6% of which appear only once. The sequence was obtained from a man aged 25 to 40 who received the YFV17D yellow fever vaccine. Specimen: CD4+ T cells sorted from PBMCs, collected 10 days after the yellow fever booster vaccination. The chain has TRBV29-1 and TRBJ2-5, with 8 bases aligning to TRBD1. CDR3 sequence: CSARTGRRETQYF. The CDR3 coding sequence is TGCAGCGCCCGGACAGGGCGGCGAGAGACCCAGTACTTC.